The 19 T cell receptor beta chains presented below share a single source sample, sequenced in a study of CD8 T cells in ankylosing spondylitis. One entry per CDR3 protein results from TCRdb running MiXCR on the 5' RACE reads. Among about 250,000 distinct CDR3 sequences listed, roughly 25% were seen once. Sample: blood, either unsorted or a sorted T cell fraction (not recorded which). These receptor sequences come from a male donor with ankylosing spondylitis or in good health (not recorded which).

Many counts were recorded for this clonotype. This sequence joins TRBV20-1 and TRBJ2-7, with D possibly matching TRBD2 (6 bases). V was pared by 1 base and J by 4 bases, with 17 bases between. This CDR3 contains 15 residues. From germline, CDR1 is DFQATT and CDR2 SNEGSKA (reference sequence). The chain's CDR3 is CSARGAWGLPYEQYF. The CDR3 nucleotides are TGCAGTGCTAGAGGGGCTTGGGGACTTCCATACGAGCAGTACTTC.

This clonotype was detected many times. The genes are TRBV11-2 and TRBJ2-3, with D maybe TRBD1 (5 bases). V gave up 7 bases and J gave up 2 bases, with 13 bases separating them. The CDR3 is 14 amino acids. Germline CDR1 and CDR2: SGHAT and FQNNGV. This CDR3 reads CASTLQGFTDTQYF. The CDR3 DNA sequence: TGTGCCAGCACCCTGCAGGGATTCACAGATACGCAGTATTTT.

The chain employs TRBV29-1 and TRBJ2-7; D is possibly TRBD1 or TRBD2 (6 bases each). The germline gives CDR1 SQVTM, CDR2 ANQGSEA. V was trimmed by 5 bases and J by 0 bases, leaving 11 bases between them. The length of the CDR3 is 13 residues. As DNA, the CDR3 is TGCAGCGTTTCGGGGGCCGCCTCCTACGAGCAGTACTTC. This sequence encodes CSVSGAASYEQYF.

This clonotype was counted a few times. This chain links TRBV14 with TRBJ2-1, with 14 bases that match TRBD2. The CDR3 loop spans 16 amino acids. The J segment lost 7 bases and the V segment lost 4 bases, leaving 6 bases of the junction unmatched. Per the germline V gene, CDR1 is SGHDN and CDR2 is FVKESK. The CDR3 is CASSRLAGGPRNEQFF. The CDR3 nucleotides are TGTGCCAGCAGCCGACTAGCGGGGGGGCCAAGGAATGAGCAGTTCTTC.

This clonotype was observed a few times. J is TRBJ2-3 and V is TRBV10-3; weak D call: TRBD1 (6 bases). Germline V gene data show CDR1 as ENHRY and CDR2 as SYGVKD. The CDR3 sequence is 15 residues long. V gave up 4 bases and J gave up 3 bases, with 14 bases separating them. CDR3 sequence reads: CAISGTAIETDTQYF. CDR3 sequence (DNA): TGTGCCATCAGTGGGACAGCTATAGAAACAGATACGCAGTATTTT.

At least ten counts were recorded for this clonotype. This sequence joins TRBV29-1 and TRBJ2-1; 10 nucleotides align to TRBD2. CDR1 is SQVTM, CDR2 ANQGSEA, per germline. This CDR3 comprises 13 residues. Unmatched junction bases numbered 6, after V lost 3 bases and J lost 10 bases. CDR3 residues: CSVDALAGEEQFF. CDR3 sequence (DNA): TGCAGCGTTGACGCGCTAGCGGGGGAGGAGCAGTTCTTC.

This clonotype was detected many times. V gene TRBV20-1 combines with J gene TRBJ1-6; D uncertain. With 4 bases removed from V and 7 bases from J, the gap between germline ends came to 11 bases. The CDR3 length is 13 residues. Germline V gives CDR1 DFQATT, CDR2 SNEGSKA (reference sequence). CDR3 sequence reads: CSAMFPTNSPLHF. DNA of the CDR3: TGCAGTGCTATGTTTCCGACAAATTCACCCCTCCACTTT.

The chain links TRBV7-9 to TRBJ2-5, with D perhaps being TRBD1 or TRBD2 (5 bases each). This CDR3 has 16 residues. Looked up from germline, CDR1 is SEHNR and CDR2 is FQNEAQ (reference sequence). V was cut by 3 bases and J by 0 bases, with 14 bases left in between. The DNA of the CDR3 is TGTGCCAGCAGCTTTATAGGGACCTCCTACCAAGAGACCCAGTACTTC. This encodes CASSFIGTSYQETQYF.

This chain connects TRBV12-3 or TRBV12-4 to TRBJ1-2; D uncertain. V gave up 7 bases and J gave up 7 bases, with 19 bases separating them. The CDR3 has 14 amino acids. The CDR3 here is CASTFRGSIAGYTF. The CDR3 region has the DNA TGTGCCAGCACCTTCAGAGGCAGTATTGCTGGCTACACCTTC.

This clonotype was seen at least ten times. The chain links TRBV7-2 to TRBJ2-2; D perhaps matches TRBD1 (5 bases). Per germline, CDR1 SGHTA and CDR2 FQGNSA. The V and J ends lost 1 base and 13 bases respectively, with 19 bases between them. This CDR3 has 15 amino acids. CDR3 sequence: CASSLVLGPGRRLFF. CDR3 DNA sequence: TGTGCCAGCAGCTTAGTCTTGGGGCCAGGCCGTCGGCTGTTTTTT.

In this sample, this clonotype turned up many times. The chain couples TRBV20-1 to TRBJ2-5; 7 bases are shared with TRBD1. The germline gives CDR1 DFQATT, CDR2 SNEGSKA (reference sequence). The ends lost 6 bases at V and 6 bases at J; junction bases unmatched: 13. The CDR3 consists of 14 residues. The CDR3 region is CSAAKRQGRQTQYF. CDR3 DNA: TGCAGTGCAGCCAAAAGACAGGGAAGGCAGACCCAGTACTTC.

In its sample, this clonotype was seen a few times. The CDR3 sequence is CASSSSRLGHFTDTQYF. DNA for the CDR3: TGTGCCAGCAGTTCCTCACGTTTGGGGCATTTCACAGATACGCAGTATTTT. This chain links TRBV28 with TRBJ2-3; TRBD1 is a possible D gene (5 bases). Germline CDR1 is MDHEN and CDR2 is SYDVKM. The V gene lost 4 bases and the J gene lost 2 bases, with 19 bases spanning the gap. CDR3 length: 17 amino acids.

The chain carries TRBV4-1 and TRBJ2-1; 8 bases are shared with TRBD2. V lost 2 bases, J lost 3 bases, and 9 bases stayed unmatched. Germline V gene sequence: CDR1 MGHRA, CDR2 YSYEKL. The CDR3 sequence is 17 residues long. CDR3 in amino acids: CASSQRVAGRNYNEQFF. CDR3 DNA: TGCGCCAGCAGCCAAAGGGTAGCGGGGAGAAACTACAATGAGCAGTTCTTC.

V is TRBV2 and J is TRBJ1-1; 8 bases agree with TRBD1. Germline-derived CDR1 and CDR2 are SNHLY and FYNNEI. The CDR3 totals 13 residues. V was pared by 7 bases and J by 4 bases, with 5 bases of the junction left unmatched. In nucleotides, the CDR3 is TGTGCCAGCAACCTGGACAGGGCCACTGAAGCTTTCTTT. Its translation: CASNLDRATEAFF.

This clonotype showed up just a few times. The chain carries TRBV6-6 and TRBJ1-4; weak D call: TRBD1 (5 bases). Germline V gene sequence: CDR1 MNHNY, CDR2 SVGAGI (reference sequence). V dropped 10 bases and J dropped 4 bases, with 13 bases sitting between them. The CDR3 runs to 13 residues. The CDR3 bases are TGTGCCATAGGGGATCCGGGTAATGAAAAACTGTTTTTT. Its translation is CAIGDPGNEKLFF.

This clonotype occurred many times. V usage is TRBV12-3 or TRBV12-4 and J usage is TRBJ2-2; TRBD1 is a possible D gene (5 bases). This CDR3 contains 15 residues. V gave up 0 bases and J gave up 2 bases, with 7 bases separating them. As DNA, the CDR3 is TGTGCCAGCAGTTTAGCGGGGCTTAACACCGGGGAGCTGTTTTTT. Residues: CASSLAGLNTGELFF.

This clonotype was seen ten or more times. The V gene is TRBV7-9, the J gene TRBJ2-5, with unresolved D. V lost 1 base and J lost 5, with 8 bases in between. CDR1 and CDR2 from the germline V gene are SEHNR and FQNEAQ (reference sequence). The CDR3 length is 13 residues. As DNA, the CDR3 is TGTGCCAGCAGCTTAGGTCTTGGGGAGACCCAGTACTTC. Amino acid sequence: CASSLGLGETQYF.

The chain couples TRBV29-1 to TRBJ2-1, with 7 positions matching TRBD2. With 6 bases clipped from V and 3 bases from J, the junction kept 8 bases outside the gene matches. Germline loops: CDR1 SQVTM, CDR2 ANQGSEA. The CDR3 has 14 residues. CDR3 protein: CSVPDGGGYNEQFF. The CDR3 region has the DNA TGCAGCGTCCCTGATGGGGGGGGCTACAATGAGCAGTTCTTC.

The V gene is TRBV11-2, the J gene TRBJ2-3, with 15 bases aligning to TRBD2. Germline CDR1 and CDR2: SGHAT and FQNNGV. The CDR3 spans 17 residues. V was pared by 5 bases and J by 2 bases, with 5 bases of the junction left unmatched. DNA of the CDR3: TGTGCCAGCAGCCGAGGGACTAGCGGGGGGATCACAGATACGCAGTATTTT. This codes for CASSRGTSGGITDTQYF.